What follows describes a single T cell receptor beta chain. As yet, its antigen is unknown. These data are taken from a study of shared clonotypes between healthy human individuals. Study-wide points: Generation of non-shared clonotypes was less probable than generation of clonotypes shared by all four donors.

Evenly divided among several immunoSEQ plates was the genomic DNA of each subset. This table comes from immunoSEQ multiplex PCR, and its TCRdb copy is limited to in-frame clones, with some not included. This sample has under 850,000 clones, with 85% to 95% found just once. The germline V and J ends were trimmed by 3 bases and 6 bases, with 12 bases remaining between them. CDR3 length: 13 amino acids. Per the germline V gene, CDR1 is SNHLY and CDR2 is FYNNEI. Naive CD8 cells were CD45RO-negative, positively selected for CCR7, excluding terminally differentiated effector memory CD45RA+ cells. Healthy HIV-negative adults with no recent acute infections or vaccinations were recruited as donors.

The source material was naive CD8+ T cells sorted from blood. This chain connects TRBV2 to TRBJ2-7, with D hard to call. This TCR came from a man aged 25 to 40 in good health. The CDR3 region has the DNA TGTGCCAGCAGTGAGTTAGGGTACGCCGAGCAGTACTTC. Protein: CASSELGYAEQYF.